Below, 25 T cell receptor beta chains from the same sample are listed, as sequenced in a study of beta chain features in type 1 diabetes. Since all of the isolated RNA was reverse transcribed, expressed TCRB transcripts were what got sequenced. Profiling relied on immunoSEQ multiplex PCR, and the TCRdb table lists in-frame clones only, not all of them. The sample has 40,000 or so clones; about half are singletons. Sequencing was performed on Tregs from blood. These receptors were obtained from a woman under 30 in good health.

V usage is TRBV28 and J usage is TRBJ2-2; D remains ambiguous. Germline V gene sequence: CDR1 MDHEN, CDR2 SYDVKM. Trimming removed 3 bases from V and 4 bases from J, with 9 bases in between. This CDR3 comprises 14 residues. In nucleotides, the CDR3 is TGTGCCAGCAGTTTTGGCGGATTCACCGGGGAGCTGTTTTTT. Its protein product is CASSFGGFTGELFF.

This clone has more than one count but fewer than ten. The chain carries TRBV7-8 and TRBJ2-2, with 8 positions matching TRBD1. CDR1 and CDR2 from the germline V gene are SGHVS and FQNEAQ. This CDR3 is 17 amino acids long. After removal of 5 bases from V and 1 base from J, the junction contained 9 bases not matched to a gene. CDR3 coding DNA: TGTGCCAGCAGCGCCCTGACAGGGGTGGTGAACACCGGGGAGCTGTTTTTT. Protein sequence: CASSALTGVVNTGELFF.

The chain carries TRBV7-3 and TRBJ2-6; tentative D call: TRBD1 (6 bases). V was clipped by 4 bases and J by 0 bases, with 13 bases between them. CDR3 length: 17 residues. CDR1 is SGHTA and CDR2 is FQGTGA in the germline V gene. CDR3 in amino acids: CASSSAGTRSGANVLTF. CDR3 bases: TGTGCCAGCAGCTCTGCAGGGACACGCTCTGGGGCCAACGTCCTGACTTTC.

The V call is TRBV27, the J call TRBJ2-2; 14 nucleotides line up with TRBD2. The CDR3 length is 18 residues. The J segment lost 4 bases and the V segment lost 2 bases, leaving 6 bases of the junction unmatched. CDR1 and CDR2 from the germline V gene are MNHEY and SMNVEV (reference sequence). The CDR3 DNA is TGTGCCAGCAGTTTAAAAGGGACTAGCGGGAGAGGCACCGGGGAGCTGTTTTTT. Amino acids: CASSLKGTSGRGTGELFF.

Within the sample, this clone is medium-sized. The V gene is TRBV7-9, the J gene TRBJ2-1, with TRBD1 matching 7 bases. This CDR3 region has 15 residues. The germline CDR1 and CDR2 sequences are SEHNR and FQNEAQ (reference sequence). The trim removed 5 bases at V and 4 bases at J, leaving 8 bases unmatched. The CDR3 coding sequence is TGTGCCAGCAGCCAGAGGACAGGAAAGTACAATGAGCAGTTCTTC. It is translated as CASSQRTGKYNEQFF.

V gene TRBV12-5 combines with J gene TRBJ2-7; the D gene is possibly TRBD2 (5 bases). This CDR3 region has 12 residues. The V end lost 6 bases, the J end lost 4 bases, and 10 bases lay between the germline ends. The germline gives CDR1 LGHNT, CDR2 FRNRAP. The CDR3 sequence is CASGMGAYEQYF. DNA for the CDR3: TGTGCTAGTGGAATGGGAGCATACGAGCAGTACTTC.

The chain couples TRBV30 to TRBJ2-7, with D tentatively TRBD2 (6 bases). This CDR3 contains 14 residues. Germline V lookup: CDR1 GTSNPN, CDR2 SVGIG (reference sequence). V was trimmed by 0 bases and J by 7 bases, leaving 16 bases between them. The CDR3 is CAWSVGRWGEEQYF. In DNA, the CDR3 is TGTGCCTGGAGTGTAGGGAGGTGGGGAGAGGAGCAGTACTTC.

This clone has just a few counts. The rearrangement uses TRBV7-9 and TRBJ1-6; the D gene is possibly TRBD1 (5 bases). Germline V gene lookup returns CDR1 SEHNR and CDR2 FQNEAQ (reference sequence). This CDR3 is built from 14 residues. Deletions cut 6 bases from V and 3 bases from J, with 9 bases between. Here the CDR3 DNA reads TGTGCCAGCAGGTTCGACAGCTATAATTCACCCCTCCACTTT. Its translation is CASRFDSYNSPLHF.

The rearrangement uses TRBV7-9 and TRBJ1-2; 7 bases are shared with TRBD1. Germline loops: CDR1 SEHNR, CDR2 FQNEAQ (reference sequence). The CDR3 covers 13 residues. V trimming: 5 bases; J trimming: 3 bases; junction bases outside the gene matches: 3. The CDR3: CASSAGQHYGYTF. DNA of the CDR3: TGTGCCAGCAGCGCGGGACAGCACTATGGCTACACCTTC.

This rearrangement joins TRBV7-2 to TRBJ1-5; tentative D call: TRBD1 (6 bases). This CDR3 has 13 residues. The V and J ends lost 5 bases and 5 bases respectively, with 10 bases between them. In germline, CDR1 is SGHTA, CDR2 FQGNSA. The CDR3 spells CASSLTGYQPQHF. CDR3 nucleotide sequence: TGTGCCAGCAGCCTGACAGGTTATCAGCCCCAGCATTTT.

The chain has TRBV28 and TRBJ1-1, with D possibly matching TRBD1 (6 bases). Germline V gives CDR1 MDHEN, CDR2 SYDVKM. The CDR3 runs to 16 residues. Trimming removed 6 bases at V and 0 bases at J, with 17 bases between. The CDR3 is CASSSPLGQMNTEAFF. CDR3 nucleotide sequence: TGTGCCAGCAGCTCCCCCCTAGGACAGATGAACACTGAAGCTTTCTTT.

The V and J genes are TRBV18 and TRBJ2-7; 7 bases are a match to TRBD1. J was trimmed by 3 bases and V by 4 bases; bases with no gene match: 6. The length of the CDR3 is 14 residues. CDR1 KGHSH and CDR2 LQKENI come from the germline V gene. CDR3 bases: TGTGCCAGCTCACGGGGACAGCGCCTCTACGAGCAGTACTTC. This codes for CASSRGQRLYEQYF.

The CDR3 region is CASSRAGANEQFF. Written as DNA, the CDR3 is TGTGCCAGCAGTCGAGCGGGAGCCAATGAGCAGTTCTTC. This sequence joins TRBV6-5 and TRBJ2-1; 8 bases map to TRBD2. This CDR3 region has 13 residues. V lost 5 bases, J lost 6 bases, and 3 bases stayed unmatched. CDR1 is MNHEY, CDR2 SVGAGI, per germline.

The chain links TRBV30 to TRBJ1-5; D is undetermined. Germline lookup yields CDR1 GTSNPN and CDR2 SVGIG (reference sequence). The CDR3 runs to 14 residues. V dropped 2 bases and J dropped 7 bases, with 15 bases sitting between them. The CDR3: CAWSSGGVGQPQHF. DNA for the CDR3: TGTGCCTGGAGTTCCGGAGGCGTTGGGCAGCCCCAGCATTTT.

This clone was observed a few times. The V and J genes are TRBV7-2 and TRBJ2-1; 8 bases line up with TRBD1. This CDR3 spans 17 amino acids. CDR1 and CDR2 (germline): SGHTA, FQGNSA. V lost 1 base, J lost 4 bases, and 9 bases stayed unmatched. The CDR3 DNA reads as TGTGCCAGCAGCTTAGATCTGGCCAGGGGGCCGTACAATGAGCAGTTCTTC. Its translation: CASSLDLARGPYNEQFF.

CDR3 residues: CASSWGQATTGELFF. The CDR3 nucleotides are TGTGCCAGCAGCTGGGGACAGGCTACCACCGGGGAGCTGTTTTTT. The chain joins TRBV5-4 to TRBJ2-2; 8 bases agree with TRBD1. With 3 bases clipped from V and 4 bases from J, the junction kept 5 bases outside the gene matches. The CDR3 totals 15 residues. The germline V gene has CDR1 SGHNT and CDR2 YYREEE (reference sequence).

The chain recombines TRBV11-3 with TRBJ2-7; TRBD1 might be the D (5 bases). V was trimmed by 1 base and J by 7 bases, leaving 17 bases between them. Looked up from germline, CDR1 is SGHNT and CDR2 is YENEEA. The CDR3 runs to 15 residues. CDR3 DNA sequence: TGTGCCAGCAGCTTAGCAAGGGGTCCCCGTCTGGAGCAGTACTTC. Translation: CASSLARGPRLEQYF.

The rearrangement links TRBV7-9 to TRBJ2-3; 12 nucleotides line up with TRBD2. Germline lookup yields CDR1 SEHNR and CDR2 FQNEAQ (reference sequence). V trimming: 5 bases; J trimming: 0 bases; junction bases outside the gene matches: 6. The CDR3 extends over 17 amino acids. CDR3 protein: CASSPGLAGSSTDTQYF. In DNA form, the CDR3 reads TGTGCCAGCAGCCCCGGACTAGCGGGGTCTAGCACAGATACGCAGTATTTT.

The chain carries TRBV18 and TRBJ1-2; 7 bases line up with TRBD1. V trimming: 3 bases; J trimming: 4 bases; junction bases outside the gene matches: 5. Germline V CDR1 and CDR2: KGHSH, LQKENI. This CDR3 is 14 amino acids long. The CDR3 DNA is TGTGCCAGCTCACCGACAGGGTACGTCTATGGCTACACCTTC. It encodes CASSPTGYVYGYTF.

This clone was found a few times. The DNA for the CDR3 is TGTGCCAGCAGTGCCCTAGCGGACCAAGAGACCCAGTACTTC. It encodes CASSALADQETQYF. The chain is built from TRBV9 and TRBJ2-5, with TRBD2 matching over 7 bases. Per germline, CDR1 SGDLS and CDR2 YYNGEE. The CDR3 loop spans 14 amino acids. V lost 5 bases and J lost 0; bases outside the gene matches: 4.

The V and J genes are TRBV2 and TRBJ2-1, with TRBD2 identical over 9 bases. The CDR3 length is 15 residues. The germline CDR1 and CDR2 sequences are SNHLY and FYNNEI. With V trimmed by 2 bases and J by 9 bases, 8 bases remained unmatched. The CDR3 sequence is CASSERAGGTSEQFF. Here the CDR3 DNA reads TGTGCCAGCAGTGAAAGAGCGGGAGGAACAAGTGAGCAGTTCTTC.

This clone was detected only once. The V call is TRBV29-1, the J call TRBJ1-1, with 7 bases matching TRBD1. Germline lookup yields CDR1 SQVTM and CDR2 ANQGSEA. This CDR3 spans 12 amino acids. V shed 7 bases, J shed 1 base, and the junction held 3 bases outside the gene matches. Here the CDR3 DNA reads TGCAGCGGTTGGGACAGGAACACTGAAGCTTTCTTT. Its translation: CSGWDRNTEAFF. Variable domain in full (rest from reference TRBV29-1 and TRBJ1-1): SAVISQKPSRDICQRGTSLTIQCQVDSQVTMMFWYRQQPGQSLTLIATANQGSEATYESGFVIDKFPISRPNLTFSTLTVSNMSPEDSSIYLCSGWDRNTEAFFGQGTRLTVV.

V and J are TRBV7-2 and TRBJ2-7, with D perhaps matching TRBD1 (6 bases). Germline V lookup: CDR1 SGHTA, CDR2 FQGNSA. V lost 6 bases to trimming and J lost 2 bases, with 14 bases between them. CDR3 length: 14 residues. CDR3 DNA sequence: TGTGCCAGCAGTTCCCACAGGGTGGCCTACGAGCAGTACTTC. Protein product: CASSSHRVAYEQYF.

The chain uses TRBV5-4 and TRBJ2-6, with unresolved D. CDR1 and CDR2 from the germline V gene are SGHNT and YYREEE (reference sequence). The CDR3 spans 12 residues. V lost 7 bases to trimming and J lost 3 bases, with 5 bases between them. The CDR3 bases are TGTGCCAGCTCGGGTGGGGCCAACGTCCTGACTTTC. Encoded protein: CASSGGANVLTF.

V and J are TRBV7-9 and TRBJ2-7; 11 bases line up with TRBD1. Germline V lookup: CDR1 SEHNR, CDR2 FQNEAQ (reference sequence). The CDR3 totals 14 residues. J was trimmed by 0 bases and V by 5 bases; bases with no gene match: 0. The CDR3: CASSGQGASYEQYF. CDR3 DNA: TGTGCCAGCAGCGGACAGGGGGCCTCCTACGAGCAGTACTTC.